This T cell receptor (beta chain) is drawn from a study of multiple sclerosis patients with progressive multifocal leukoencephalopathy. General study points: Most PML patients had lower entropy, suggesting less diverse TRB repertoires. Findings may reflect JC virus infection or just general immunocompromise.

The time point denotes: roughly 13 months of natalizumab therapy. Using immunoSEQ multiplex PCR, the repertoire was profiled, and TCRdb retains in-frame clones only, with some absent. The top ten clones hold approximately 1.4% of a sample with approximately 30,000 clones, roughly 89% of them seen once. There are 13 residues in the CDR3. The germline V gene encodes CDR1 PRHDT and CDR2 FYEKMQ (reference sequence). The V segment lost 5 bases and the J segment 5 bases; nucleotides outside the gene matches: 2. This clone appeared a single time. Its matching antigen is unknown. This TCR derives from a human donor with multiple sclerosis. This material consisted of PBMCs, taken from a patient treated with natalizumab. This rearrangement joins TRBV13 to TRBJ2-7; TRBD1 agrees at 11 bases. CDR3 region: CASSGQGANEQYF. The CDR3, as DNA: TGTGCCAGCAGCGGACAGGGGGCGAACGAGCAGTACTTC. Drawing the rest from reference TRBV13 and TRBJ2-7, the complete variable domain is AAGVIQSPRHLIKEKRETATLKCYPIPRHDTVYWYQQGPGQDPQFLISFYEKMQSDKGSIPDRFSAQQFSDYHSELNMSSLELGDSALYFCASSGQGANEQYFGPGTRLTVT.